Listed below are T cell receptor beta chains from one sample, sequenced in a study of blood T cell repertoires in COVID-19. This table comes from immunoSEQ multiplex PCR, and its TCRdb copy is limited to in-frame clones, with some not included. Of about 300,000 clones detected, around 90% appear once; the ten largest clones hold 9% to 9.5%. Material: peripheral blood. These receptors all come from a man aged 18 to 30 with active or convalescent COVID-19. Both conserved end residues are part of each CDR3. The D gene is left open where the match is weak. Not all rows give a size; the values are once, few, many and, for expanded clones, a class.

TRBJ1-5 . . TRBV27 CASREGYSNQPQHF TGTGCCAGCAGGGAGGGGTATAGCAATCAGCCCCAGCATTTT
TRBJ2-7 . TRBD1 TRBV24-1 CATRRDRPCFCSYEQYF TGTGCCACCAGGAGGGACAGACCTTGTTTTTGTTCCTACGAGCAGTACTTC
TRBJ2-1 . TRBD2 TRBV4-3 CASSQERSGGLGKQFF TGCGCCAGCAGCCAAGAAAGAAGCGGGGGCCTGGGTAAGCAGTTCTTC
TRBJ1-4 . . TRBV5-1 CASSLSRRVDEKLFF TGCGCCAGCAGCTTGAGTCGCAGGGTGGATGAAAAACTGTTTTTT
TRBJ1-2 . . TRBV10-3 CAISDGGYGYTF TGTGCCATCAGTGACGGAGGCTATGGCTACACCTTC
TRBJ2-1 once TRBD2 TRBV29-1 CSAGLAGDNEQFF TGCAGCGCCGGACTAGCGGGCGACAATGAGCAGTTCTTC
TRBJ1-5 . . TRBV19 CASSIGSYSNQPQHF TGTGCCAGTAGTATAGGCAGTTATAGCAATCAGCCCCAGCATTTT
TRBJ1-6 many . TRBV7-9 CASSLEQYNSPLHF TGTGCCAGCAGCTTAGAACAGTATAATTCACCCCTCCACTTT
TRBJ2-7 . . TRBV5-6 CASSSRGGEQYF TGTGCCAGCAGCTCGAGAGGAGGCGAGCAGTACTTC
TRBJ2-5 . . TRBV6-5 CASSYTEKETQYF TGTGCCAGCAGTTACACGGAGAAGGAGACCCAGTACTTC
TRBJ1-2 few . TRBV29-1 CSVPRGGRNYGYTF TGCAGCGTGCCCCGGGGGGGGCGAAACTATGGCTACACCTTC
TRBJ1-1 once TRBD1 TRBV5-6 CASRRTGTGAGTEAFF TGTGCCAGCAGGAGAACCGGGACAGGGGCTGGAACTGAAGCTTTCTTT
TRBJ1-1 . . TRBV25-1 CASRDSMNTEAFF TGTGCCAGCAGGGACAGCATGAACACTGAAGCTTTCTTT
TRBJ2-6 . . TRBV29-1 CSVDPGSGANVLTF TGCAGCGTTGACCCCGGCTCTGGGGCCAACGTCCTGACTTTC
TRBJ1-4 . . TRBV6-2/TRBV6-3 CASSPRTATINEKLFF TGTGCCAGCAGTCCCCGTACAGCGACTATTAATGAAAAACTGTTTTTT
TRBJ1-5 . TRBD1 TRBV7-8 CASSLYGTANNQPQHF TGTGCCAGCAGCTTGTACGGGACAGCGAACAATCAGCCCCAGCATTTT
TRBJ1-2 . . TRBV29-1 CSVSADEGGYTF TGCAGCGTCTCAGCGGATGAGGGTGGCTACACCTTC
TRBJ1-4 . . TRBV7-3 CASQRGIGEKLFF TGTGCCAGTCAACGAGGGATTGGCGAAAAACTGTTTTTT